The entry below describes one T cell receptor (beta chain). This sample was included in a study of blood T cell repertoires in COVID-19. Study in general: The United States, Italy and Spain supplied acute and convalescent COVID-19 samples. Nucleic acid was either cDNA or gDNA, and it came from T cells, B-cell-depleted T cells, or PBMCs.

The germline V gene has CDR1 MNHEY and CDR2 SVGEGT. V gave up 6 bases and J gave up 1 base, with 9 bases separating them. This CDR3 region has 13 residues. As handled by the study authors: Amplification from reference gene primers served as the basis for estimated nucleated cell counts. Some clones are missing from TCRdb's copy, which holds only in-frame ones; the method was immunoSEQ multiplex PCR. That table supplies the V and J calls and clone size; D and trimming were determined from the DNA. The sample records over 20,000 clones, approximately 86% being singletons. The TCR originated in a human donor in a cohort sampled during active COVID-19. This chain uses TRBV6-2 or TRBV6-3 with TRBJ1-1; D is undetermined. Sequenced: peripheral blood. The CDR3 DNA sequence: TGTGCCAGCAGCCGCCCCGGGAACACTGAAGCTTTCTTT. Protein sequence: CASSRPGNTEAFF.